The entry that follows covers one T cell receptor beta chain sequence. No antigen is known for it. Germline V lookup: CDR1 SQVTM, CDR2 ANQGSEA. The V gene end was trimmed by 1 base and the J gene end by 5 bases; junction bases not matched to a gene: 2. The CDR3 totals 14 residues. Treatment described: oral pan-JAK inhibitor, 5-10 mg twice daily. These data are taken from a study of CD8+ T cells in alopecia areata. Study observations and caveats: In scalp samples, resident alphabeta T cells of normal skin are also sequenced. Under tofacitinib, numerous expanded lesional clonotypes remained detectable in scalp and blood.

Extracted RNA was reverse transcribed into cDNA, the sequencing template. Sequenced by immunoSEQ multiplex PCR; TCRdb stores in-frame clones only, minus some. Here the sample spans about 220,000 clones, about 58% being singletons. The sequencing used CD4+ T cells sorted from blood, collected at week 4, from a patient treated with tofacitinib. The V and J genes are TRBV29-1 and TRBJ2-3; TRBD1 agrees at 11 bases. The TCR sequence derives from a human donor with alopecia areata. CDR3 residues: CSVEVGQGGDTQYF. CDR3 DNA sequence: TGCAGCGTTGAAGTGGGACAGGGGGGAGATACGCAGTATTTT.